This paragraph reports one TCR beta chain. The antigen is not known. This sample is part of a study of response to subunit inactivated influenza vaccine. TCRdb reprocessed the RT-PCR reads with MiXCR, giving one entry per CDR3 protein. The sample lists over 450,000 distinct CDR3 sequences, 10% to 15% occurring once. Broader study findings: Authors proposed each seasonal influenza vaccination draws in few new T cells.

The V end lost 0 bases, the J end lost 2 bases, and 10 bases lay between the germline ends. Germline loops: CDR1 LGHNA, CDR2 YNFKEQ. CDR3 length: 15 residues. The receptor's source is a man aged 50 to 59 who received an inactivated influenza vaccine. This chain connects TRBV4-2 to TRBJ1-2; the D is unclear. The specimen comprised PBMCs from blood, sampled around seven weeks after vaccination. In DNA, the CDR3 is TGTGCCAGCAGCCAAGATCCTGGGCGAAACTATGGCTACACCTTC. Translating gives CASSQDPGRNYGYTF.